The T cell receptor beta chain under discussion was sequenced for a study of shared clonotypes between healthy human individuals. Findings of the study overall: In general, naive subsets displayed greater estimated richness than memory subsets did. The four-donor shared clonotypes exceeded non-shared clonotypes in generation probability, with non-shared ones scoring lower.

Under the authors' procedure: ImmunoSEQ only sent back junction sequences with no quality scores, so filtering was done differently. Assay: immunoSEQ multiplex PCR; the TCRdb copy retains only in-frame clones and omits some. Clonal size and the V and J genes are those of that table, whereas D and trimming came from the DNA. This table has about 2.1 million clones, 90% to 95% appearing once. V lost 4 bases to trimming and J lost 3 bases; unmatched junction nucleotides: 4. This CDR3 is built from 14 residues. CDR1 is SGHTA and CDR2 is FQGTGA in the germline V gene. In regard to this clone: Antigen: not known.

Selected positively for CCR7 and CD45RO-negative, naive CD8 cells excluded terminally differentiated effector memory CD45RA+ cells. Material: naive CD8+ T cells from PBMCs. The chain carries TRBV7-3 and TRBJ1-1, with 8 bases identical to TRBD1. The sequence derives from a man between 18 and 29 years old in good health. Some clones in this sample may be carry-over from other donors' samples. CDR3 region: CASSSQGADTEAFF. The CDR3 DNA reads as TGTGCCAGCAGCTCGCAGGGGGCGGACACTGAAGCTTTCTTT.